This T cell receptor (beta chain) comes out of a study of memory CD4+ T cells and cytomegalovirus serostatus (dated by TCRdb to about 2019). Regarding the study in general: The roughly 35 healthy Belgian adults in the cohort included 9 who were CMV seropositive and around 25 who were CMV seronegative. CD4+ memory TCRbeta repertoires of a Belgian cohort with known cytomegalovirus serostatus were sequenced in order to replicate a published TCR-based CMV serostatus classifier.

Paper-wide results and their limitations: Of around 150 previously reported CMV-associated TCRbeta sequences, around 70 appeared in the CD4+ memory repertoires, each in one to five individuals. Only CD4+CD45RO+ memory cells were sequenced, in contrast to the original study, in which naive and memory CD4+ and CD8+ populations were covered. For CMV serostatus prediction, a median bootstrapped AUC of 0.95 was reached with the original framework, and a median bootstrapped AUC of roughly 0.9 was reached with a US-trained random forest. The results were interpreted as suggesting that the CMV-associated TCR signature is largely present in the CD4+ memory repertoire. A median bootstrapped AUC of 0.95 with a 95% CI of 0.76-1.00 was achieved on the Belgian cohort by the original-framework classifier.

The Quick-DNA Microprep Kit was used to extract genomic DNA from the sorted cells. Amplification of TCRbeta DNA was done with the immunoSEQ hsTCRbeta kit, following the protocol from the manufacturer. TCRbeta libraries were sequenced on an Illumina MiSeq instrument. The source study handled its data this way. Once out-of-frame sequences had been removed, 2,204,828 distinct TCRbeta sequences were left, which works out to an average of roughly 72,000 per individual. Two values were used to score each individual: the count of 150 to 200 previously reported CMV-associated TCRbeta sequences and the total count of productive distinct TCRbeta sequences. A beta-binomial model was reimplemented in Python, and random forests from scikit-learn, run with default parameters, were trained on data from the US cohort. On the Belgian cohort, classifier performance was reported as the median AUC, along with percentile confidence intervals, across 10,000 bootstrap iterations. What TCRdb holds here is the immuneACCESS table cut down to in-frame rearrangements. Part of the clones is not present; checked against another copy, under half of the missing clones reflect an unresolved V gene, and the others are unexplained. D and trimming were read from the DNA, whereas the V and J calls and clone size are those reported in that table. The sample table lists tens of thousands of clones, approximately 75% of them with a count of one. Of the sample, less than 1.2% falls within the top ten clones.

A FACSAria II was used to sort memory CD4+ T cells, defined as single viable CD3+CD4+CD8-CD45RO+ cells. CMV serostatus was determined using a Roche Elecsys assay that detects serum IgG against CMV pp150, pp28, p38 and p52. After the samples were thawed, total CD4+ T cells were enriched through positive selection using CD4 magnetic microbeads. The samples came from a separate study whose specific focus was interrogating the CD4+ T cell memory repertoire. Peripheral blood mononuclear cells were isolated and cryopreserved according to standard operating procedures, and serum was kept at -80 degrees C. The staining relied on CD3-PerCP (BW264/56), CD4-APC (RPA-T4), CD45RO-PE (UCHT1) and CD8-Pacific Orange (3B5) antibodies, and Sytox blue was used to exclude non-viable cells. In this sample, this clone turned up a few times. No cognate antigen has been identified for it. Qualities for individual bases were not recorded, and no much larger clone is one base off.

The CDR3 starts with the cysteine, ends with the phenylalanine, and has 11 residues. The only DNA kept is the CDR3, 33 bases in frame from the first base. Sequences SGHTS (CDR1) and YDEGEE (CDR2) are obtained from the germline V gene. V was cut back by 2 bases and J by 7 bases, leaving a gap of 6 bases between them. The sequence came from an adult in good health and CMV-seronegative. The sample consisted of memory CD4+ T cells from blood. The chain is assembled from TRBV5-8 and TRBJ1-1, with no D gene named confidently. The CDR3 protein: CASSLWGEAFF. The DNA sequence is TGTGCCAGCAGCTTATGGGGTGAAGCTTTCTTT.